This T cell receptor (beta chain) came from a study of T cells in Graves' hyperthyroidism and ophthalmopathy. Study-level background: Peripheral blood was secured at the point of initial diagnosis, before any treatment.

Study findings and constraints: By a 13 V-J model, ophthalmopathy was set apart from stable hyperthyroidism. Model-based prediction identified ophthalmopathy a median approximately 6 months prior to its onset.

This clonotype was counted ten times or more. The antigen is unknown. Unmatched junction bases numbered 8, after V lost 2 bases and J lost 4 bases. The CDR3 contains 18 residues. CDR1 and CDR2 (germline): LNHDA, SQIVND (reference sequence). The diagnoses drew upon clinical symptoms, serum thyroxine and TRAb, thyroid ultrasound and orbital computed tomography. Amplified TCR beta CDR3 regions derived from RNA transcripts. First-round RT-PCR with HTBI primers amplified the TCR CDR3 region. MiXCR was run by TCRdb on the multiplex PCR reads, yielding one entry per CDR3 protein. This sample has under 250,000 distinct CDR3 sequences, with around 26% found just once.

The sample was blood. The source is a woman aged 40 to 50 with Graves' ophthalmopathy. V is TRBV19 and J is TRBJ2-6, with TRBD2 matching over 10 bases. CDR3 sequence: CASSIWSGRATGANVLTF. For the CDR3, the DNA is TGTGCCAGTAGTATATGGAGCGGGAGGGCAACGGGGGCCAACGTCCTGACTTTC. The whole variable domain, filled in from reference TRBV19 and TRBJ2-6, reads DGGITQSPKYLFRKEGQNVTLSCEQNLNHDAMYWYRQDPGQGLRLIYYSQIVNDFQKGDIAEGYSVSREKKESFPLTVTSAQKNPTAFYLCASSIWSGRATGANVLTFGAGSRLTVL.